This entry features one T cell receptor (beta chain) sequence. Its antigen is currently unknown. This sample is drawn from a study of cytomegalovirus exposure and HLA in healthy donors. The study, taken as a whole, reports: Cytomegalovirus status was reportedly diagnosed by the classifier with high specificity and sensitivity. The study carried out a later analysis of TCR beta sequences. It associated around 17,000 of them with specific HLA alleles at a false discovery rate of 0.05. A list of 164 TCR beta chains associated with cytomegalovirus was given.

The germline CDR1 and CDR2 sequences are MNHEY and SVGAGI. The CDR3 is made up of 14 amino acids. Trimming shortened V by 5 bases and J by 4 bases, and 15 bases separated the two germline ends. PCR was performed using 60 Vbeta and 13 Jbeta primers. Sequencing was performed with immunoSEQ multiplex PCR; in TCRdb, only in-frame clones are kept and a portion is missing. This sample has some 87,000 clones, with about three quarters found just once. This TCR was recovered from a man in his fifties in good health and CMV-seropositive. The sample consisted of PBMCs. The chain links TRBV6-5 to TRBJ2-7; TRBD1 is a possible D gene (6 bases). The CDR3 DNA follows: TGTGCCAGCAGTAAGGACAGTTTCTTTTACGAGCAGTACTTC. This gives the protein CASSKDSFFYEQYF.